The TCR beta chain described here comes from a study of cytomegalovirus exposure and HLA in healthy donors. The PCR had 60 Vbeta and 13 Jbeta primers. TCRdb keeps only in-frame clones here, not all; method: immunoSEQ multiplex PCR. The sample holds some 130,000 clones, roughly four fifths seen once. Trimming left V 3 bases short and J 15 bases short, with 15 bases between. The CDR3 runs to 13 residues. The germline V gene has CDR1 KGHSH and CDR2 LQKENI. The rearrangement links TRBV18 to TRBJ1-6; D gene ambiguous. The receptor's source is a woman aged 25-40 years in good health and CMV-seropositive. The specimen sequenced was PBMCs. CDR3 amino acids: CASSPPGGLRLHF. In DNA, the CDR3 is TGTGCCAGCTCACCCCCCGGCGGGCTGCGCCTCCACTTT.